This T cell receptor (beta chain) was identified in a study of T cells expressing NK-cell markers. Whole-study context: It was sorted CD3+CD56-NKG2C+, CD3+CD56+NKG2C- and CD3+CD56+NKG2C+ T cells that provided the TCR beta repertoires. Among the eight sequenced donors, seven tested HCMV-seropositive and one tested seronegative.

In regard to this clonotype: The antigen remains undetermined.

Synthesis of TCR beta cDNA relied on 5'RACE template switching carrying UMIs. TCRdb reprocessed the 5' RACE reads, with one entry per CDR3 protein and no DNA. Here the sample table reports approximately 440,000 distinct CDR3 sequences. CDR1 is SGDLS, CDR2 YYNGEE, per germline. This CDR3 is built from 17 residues. Study outcomes and limitations: Where several donors were concerned, these clonotypes also led the CD3+CD56-NKG2C+ fraction.

This TCR was recovered from a woman aged 45-65 years in good health. The genes are TRBV9 and TRBJ2-7; checking the TCRdb D call of TRBD2 is not possible without DNA. Sequenced input: blood T cells: a sorted CD56 or NKG2C T cell subset, CD4+ or CD8+ T cells, or bulk PBMC T cells (not recorded which). Here the CDR3 reads CASSVGTSGYYSYEQYF.